A selection of T cell receptor beta chains follows, all from one sample in a study of shared clonotypes between healthy human individuals. The protocol was immunoSEQ multiplex PCR, while the TCRdb copy is restricted to in-frame clones and leaves out a portion. The sample carries 2 million to 2.5 million clones, approximately 94% recorded once. The sample consisted of naive CD8+ T cells from PBMCs. Receptors originate from a man aged 18 to 35 in good health. Some clones in this sample may be carry-over from other donors' samples. The CDR3 runs from the conserved cysteine through the conserved F or W. The D gene is left open where the match is weak. Clone size appears in some rows only: once, few, many, or a class for an expanded clone.

j_gene	v_gene	d_gene	abundance	CDR3aa	CDR3nt
TRBJ2-3	TRBV11-3	-	-	CASSLRGGGSPDTQYF	TGTGCCAGCAGCTTACGGGGTGGGGGTAGCCCAGATACGCAGTATTTT
TRBJ1-4	TRBV11-2	-	-	CASSLGAGPGEKLFF	TGTGCCAGCAGCTTAGGAGCAGGACCGGGCGAAAAACTGTTTTTT
TRBJ1-5	TRBV5-8	-	-	CASSLLGQNNQPQHF	TGTGCCAGCAGCTTGTTAGGACAGAATAATCAGCCCCAGCATTTT
TRBJ2-3	TRBV5-1	-	-	CASSFLEGEVTDTQYF	TGCGCCAGCAGCTTTTTAGAGGGGGAAGTCACAGATACGCAGTATTTT
TRBJ2-1	TRBV4-2	-	-	CASSQGLENEQFF	TGTGCCAGCAGCCAAGGTCTAGAGAATGAGCAGTTCTTC
TRBJ2-7	TRBV4-1	-	-	CASSQVQGLLNSYEQYF	TGCGCCAGCAGCCAGGTCCAGGGACTCCTTAACTCCTACGAGCAGTACTTC
TRBJ1-2	TRBV27	-	-	CASSPNKRTEINYGYTF	TGTGCCAGCAGTCCGAACAAAAGGACGGAGATTAACTATGGCTACACCTTC
TRBJ2-7	TRBV7-3	-	-	CASSLTGTGEQYF	TGTGCCAGCAGCTTAACGGGAACAGGAGAGCAGTACTTC
TRBJ2-7	TRBV6-1	-	-	CASSGRGPYEQYF	TGTGCCAGCAGCGGAAGGGGCCCCTACGAGCAGTACTTC
TRBJ2-5	TRBV5-1	-	-	CASSWAQEGETQYF	TGCGCCAGCAGCTGGGCCCAGGAGGGAGAGACCCAGTACTTC
TRBJ2-1	TRBV29-1	-	-	CSGRARGNEQFF	TGCAGCGGACGGGCCCGAGGCAATGAGCAGTTCTTC
TRBJ2-1	TRBV4-1	-	-	CASSQTSSGYEQFF	TGCGCCAGCAGCCAAACTAGCTCGGGTTACGAGCAGTTCTTC
TRBJ2-5	TRBV27	-	-	CASSLIETQYF	TGTGCCAGCAGTTTAATAGAGACCCAGTACTTC
TRBJ2-7	TRBV6-6	-	-	CASSTRISSYEQYF	TGTGCCAGCAGCACCCGTATTAGCTCCTACGAGCAGTACTTC
TRBJ2-2	TRBV7-3	TRBD2	-	CASSERAGANTGELFF	TGTGCCAGCAGCGAGAGAGCGGGAGCGAACACCGGGGAGCTGTTTTTT
TRBJ2-7	TRBV9	-	-	CASSVVGRAIAAEQYF	TGTGCCAGCAGCGTAGTGGGCAGGGCCATAGCTGCCGAGCAGTACTTC
TRBJ2-7	TRBV27	-	-	CASSLRDTITYEQYF	TGTGCCAGCAGTTTAAGGGACACAATAACCTACGAGCAGTACTTC
TRBJ1-3	TRBV28	-	-	CASSKVYWDTIYF	TGTGCCAGCAGTAAGGTCTACTGGGACACCATATATTTT
TRBJ2-1	TRBV4-1	-	-	CASSQPLVLTYNEQFF	TGCGCCAGCAGCCAGCCACTAGTTTTAACCTACAATGAGCAGTTCTTC
TRBJ2-1	TRBV6-4	TRBD1	-	CASSEVTGGSEQFF	TGTGCCAGCAGTGAAGTGACAGGGGGGAGTGAGCAGTTCTTC
TRBJ1-1	TRBV28	-	-	CASSRTYEAFF	TGTGCCAGCAGTAGGACCTATGAAGCTTTCTTT
TRBJ1-5	TRBV7-9	TRBD1	once	CASSLSLGGNDQPQHF	TGTGCCAGCAGCTTATCCCTAGGGGGCAACGATCAGCCCCAGCATTTT
TRBJ2-7	TRBV29-1	TRBD2	-	CSVGPSGIYEQYF	TGCAGCGTTGGTCCTAGCGGCATCTACGAGCAGTACTTC
TRBJ2-3	TRBV7-9	-	-	CASTQNSGTRDTQYF	TGTGCCAGCACACAGAATTCCGGGACACGGGATACGCAGTATTTT
TRBJ1-1	TRBV19	-	-	CASSIGRGRGVNTEAFF	TGTGCCAGTAGTATAGGCCGGGGGCGTGGGGTGAACACTGAAGCTTTCTTT
TRBJ1-4	TRBV9	-	-	CASSPRGQHNEKLFF	TGTGCCAGCAGCCCGAGAGGGCAGCATAATGAAAAACTGTTTTTT
TRBJ2-7	TRBV27	-	once	CASSFNGYRETYEQYF	TGTGCCAGCAGTTTTAATGGTTACAGGGAGACCTACGAGCAGTACTTC
TRBJ2-1	TRBV2	TRBD2	-	CASSDELAWGEQFF	TGTGCCAGCAGTGACGAACTAGCGTGGGGTGAGCAGTTCTTC
TRBJ1-5	TRBV4-1	-	few	CASSPGAYQPQHF	TGCGCCAGCAGCCCAGGAGCGTATCAGCCCCAGCATTTT
TRBJ1-2	TRBV28	TRBD1	-	CASSLPTGDYGYTF	TGTGCCAGCAGTCTCCCGACAGGGGACTATGGCTACACCTTC
TRBJ2-7	TRBV2	TRBD2	-	CASAGGFSYEQYF	TGTGCCAGCGCCGGGGGGTTTTCCTACGAGCAGTACTTC
TRBJ2-1	TRBV5-6	-	-	CASSPTFTNEQFF	TGTGCCAGCAGCCCAACCTTCACTAATGAGCAGTTCTTC
TRBJ2-7	TRBV2	-	-	CASSERRFPDEQYF	TGTGCCAGCAGTGAACGGCGGTTTCCCGACGAGCAGTACTTC
TRBJ2-1	TRBV7-9	-	-	CASSSGWGGSSYNEQFF	TGTGCCAGCAGCTCCGGATGGGGCGGATCCTCCTACAATGAGCAGTTCTTC
TRBJ2-2	TRBV7-9	-	-	CASSFPRADGELFF	TGTGCCAGCAGCTTTCCTAGGGCGGACGGGGAGCTGTTTTTT
TRBJ1-2	TRBV27	-	-	CASSSWTASNYGYTF	TGTGCCAGCAGTTCCTGGACAGCCTCAAACTATGGCTACACCTTC
TRBJ2-7	TRBV27	TRBD2	-	CASSPGTSGRAPLEQYF	TGTGCCAGCAGCCCCGGGACTAGCGGGAGGGCCCCTCTCGAGCAGTACTTC
TRBJ2-1	TRBV5-8	-	-	CASSSFSGGEIRNNEQFF	TGTGCCAGCAGTTCCTTTTCAGGAGGAGAGATACGAAACAATGAGCAGTTCTTC
TRBJ2-1	TRBV29-1	-	-	CSVLAEGNEQFF	TGCAGCGTCCTAGCCGAGGGCAATGAGCAGTTCTTC
TRBJ1-2	TRBV30	TRBD1	-	CAWSVGQGAVRSGYTF	TGTGCCTGGAGTGTAGGGCAGGGGGCGGTTAGGAGTGGCTACACCTTC
TRBJ2-7	TRBV10-3	-	-	CAISGRSGYEQYF	TGTGCCATCAGTGGCAGGTCCGGCTACGAGCAGTACTTC
TRBJ1-5	TRBV2	-	-	CASSEKGSNQPQHF	TGTGCCAGCAGTGAAAAGGGTAGCAATCAGCCCCAGCATTTT
TRBJ2-2	TRBV11-2	-	-	CASSSKTRELFF	TGTGCCAGCAGCTCCAAGACGAGGGAGCTGTTTTTT
TRBJ1-1	TRBV6-1	-	-	CASSKTEAFF	TGTGCCAGCAGTAAAACTGAAGCTTTCTTT
TRBJ2-1	TRBV27	-	-	CASSDFRDSGYNEQFF	TGTGCCAGCAGTGACTTCCGGGACTCAGGGTACAATGAGCAGTTCTTC
TRBJ2-5	TRBV7-2	-	-	CASSARGTGATQYF	TGTGCCAGCAGCGCCCGTGGAACCGGAGCGACCCAGTACTTC
TRBJ2-2	TRBV7-9	-	-	CASPSQVAGELFF	TGTGCCAGCCCTAGTCAGGTGGCCGGGGAGCTGTTTTTT
TRBJ2-5	TRBV28	-	-	CASSLVADQETQYF	TGTGCCAGCAGTCTAGTAGCCGATCAAGAGACCCAGTACTTC
TRBJ1-6	TRBV6-5	-	-	CASSYRGTYNSPLHF	TGTGCCAGCAGTTACAGGGGAACCTATAATTCACCCCTCCACTTT
TRBJ1-2	TRBV5-6	TRBD1	-	CASSLGTGLSGYTF	TGTGCCAGCAGCTTGGGGACAGGATTGAGTGGCTACACCTTC
TRBJ1-2	TRBV28	-	-	CASSYDRIYGYTF	TGTGCCAGCAGCTATGACAGGATCTATGGCTACACCTTC
TRBJ1-4	TRBV4-1	-	-	CASSHTPKRGNEKLFF	TGCGCCAGCAGCCATACCCCCAAGCGGGGAAATGAAAAACTGTTTTTT
TRBJ2-7	TRBV6-1	-	-	CASSEGGLHSYEQYF	TGTGCCAGCAGTGAAGGGGGGCTCCACTCCTACGAGCAGTACTTC
TRBJ2-5	TRBV9	-	-	CASSTGGQLAETQYF	TGTGCCAGCAGTACCGGTGGACAGTTGGCAGAGACCCAGTACTTC